Detailed here is one T cell receptor beta chain. The source of the sample is a study of OX40 agonist ivuxolimab in advanced cancers. Clones were read by immunoSEQ multiplex PCR, and TCRdb kept only the in-frame ones, dropping some. The sample has under 65,000 clones, approximately 89% seen once. This CDR3 spans 15 amino acids. Germline V gene sequence: CDR1 LNHDA, CDR2 SQIVND (reference sequence). Trimming removed 5 bases from V and 6 bases from J; junction bases left unmatched: 7. The chain uses TRBV19 and TRBJ1-6, with 7 bases identical to TRBD1. The sequence was obtained from an adult with an advanced solid tumor such as melanoma, head and neck, liver or kidney cancer. The material was CD4+ or CD8+ T cells sorted from blood, obtained in a trial of the OX40 agonist ivuxolimab. The CDR3, as DNA: TGTGCCAGTAGTGGGGCGGGACAGCCTAATTCACCCCTCCACTTT. As protein: CASSGAGQPNSPLHF.